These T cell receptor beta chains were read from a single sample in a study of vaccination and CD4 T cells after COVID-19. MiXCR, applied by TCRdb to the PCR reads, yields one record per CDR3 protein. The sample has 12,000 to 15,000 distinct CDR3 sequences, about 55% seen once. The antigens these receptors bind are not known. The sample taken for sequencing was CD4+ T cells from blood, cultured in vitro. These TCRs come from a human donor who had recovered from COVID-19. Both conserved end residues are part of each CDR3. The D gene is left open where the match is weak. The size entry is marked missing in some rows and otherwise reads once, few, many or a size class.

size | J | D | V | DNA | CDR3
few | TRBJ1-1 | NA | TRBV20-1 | TGCAGTGCTAGGATCACCGGGACACCTAACACTGAAGCTTTCTTT | CSARITGTPNTEAFF
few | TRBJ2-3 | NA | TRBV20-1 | TGCAGTGCGTTCGACGACGGAACCTTCACAGATACGCAGTATTTT | CSAFDDGTFTDTQYF
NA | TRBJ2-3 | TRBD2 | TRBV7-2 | TGTGCCAGCAGCGAGGGAGGGCCTTCCTCAGATACGCAGTATTTT | CASSEGGPSSDTQYF
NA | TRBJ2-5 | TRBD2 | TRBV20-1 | TGCAGTGCTAGCACACTAGCGGGAGTAGTCGTGCAGGAGACCCAGTACTTC | CSASTLAGVVVQETQYF
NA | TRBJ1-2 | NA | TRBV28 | TGTGCCAGCAGCGTCGCGGACGAAAGCTACACCTTC | CASSVADESYTF
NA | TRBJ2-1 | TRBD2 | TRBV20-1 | TGCAGTGTAGGCGGGAGGGAGACGAATGAGCAGTTCTTC | CSVGGRETNEQFF
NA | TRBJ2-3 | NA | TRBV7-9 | TGTGCCAGCGGGACATACGGCCCAGATACGCAGTATTTT | CASGTYGPDTQYF
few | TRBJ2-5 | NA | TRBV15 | TGTGCCACCAGCAGGGGACCGCCCCCAGAGACCCAGTACTTC | CATSRGPPPETQYF
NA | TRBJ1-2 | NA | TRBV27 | TGTGCCAGCAGTCACCGGACATTCCGGACGACCTATGGCTACACCTTC | CASSHRTFRTTYGYTF
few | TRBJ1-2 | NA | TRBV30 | TGTGCCTGGAGTGTACCAGGGCCCTTTAACTATGGCTACACCTTC | CAWSVPGPFNYGYTF
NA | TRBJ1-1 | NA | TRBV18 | TGTGCCAGCTCGTATTCCCAAGTAAGGGGTCCACTTACTGAAGCTTTCTTT | CASSYSQVRGPLTEAFF
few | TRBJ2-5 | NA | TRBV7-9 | TGTGCCAGCAGCTTAGCGGGTCAAAACATTGGGACCCAGTACTTC | CASSLAGQNIGTQYF
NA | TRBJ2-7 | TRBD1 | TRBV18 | TGTGCCAGCTCAACGACAGGGTCGGGACACGAGCAGTACTTC | CASSTTGSGHEQYF
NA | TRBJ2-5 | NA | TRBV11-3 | TGTGCCAGCAGCTTGGGGAGAGTGATGGGGCAAGAGACCCAGTACTTC | CASSLGRVMGQETQYF
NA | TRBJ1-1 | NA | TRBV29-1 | TGCACCGTCCAAACACAGTACACTGAAGCTTTCTTT | CTVQTQYTEAFF
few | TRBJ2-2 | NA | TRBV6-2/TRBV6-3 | TGTGCCAGCAGTACGGACCCCTTCCACACCGGGGAGCTGTTTTTT | CASSTDPFHTGELFF
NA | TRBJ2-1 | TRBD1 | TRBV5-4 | TGTGCCAGCAGCAACGGGACAGGCCGCCGCAATGAGCAGTTCTTC | CASSNGTGRRNEQFF
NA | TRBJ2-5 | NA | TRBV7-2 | TGTGCCAGCAGCCCTAAACGTAACAGGGCTGAGACCCAGTACTTC | CASSPKRNRAETQYF
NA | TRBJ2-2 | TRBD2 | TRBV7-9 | TGTGCCTTAATGACTAGCGTGGTCGACACCGGGGAGCTGTTTTTT | CALMTSVVDTGELFF
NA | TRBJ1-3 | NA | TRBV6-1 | TGTGCCAGCATCCCGACAGGCCATGCTGGAAACACCATATATTTT | CASIPTGHAGNTIYF
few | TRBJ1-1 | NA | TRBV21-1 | TGTGCCAGCAGCCCTCGCCGGACAGGGATGAGTGACACTGAAGCTTTCTTT | CASSPRRTGMSDTEAFF
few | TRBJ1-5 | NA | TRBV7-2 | TGTGCCAGCAGTCCCTCCCTATCGAATCAGCCCCAGCATTTT | CASSPSLSNQPQHF
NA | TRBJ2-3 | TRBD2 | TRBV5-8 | TGTGCCAGCAGCTTATATAGCGGGAGAGGCCCAGATACGCAGTATTTT | CASSLYSGRGPDTQYF
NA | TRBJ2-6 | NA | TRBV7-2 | TGTGCCAGCAGCTCCCGTCGGGTGGCTGGGGCCAACGTCCTGACTTTC | CASSSRRVAGANVLTF
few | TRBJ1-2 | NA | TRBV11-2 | TGTGCCAGCAGCTTAGCAGGCAGACTCTATGGCTACACCTTC | CASSLAGRLYGYTF
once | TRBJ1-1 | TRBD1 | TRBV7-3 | TGTGCCAGCAGCCCTACGCCAGGGGGGGTTGAAGCTTTCTTT | CASSPTPGGVEAFF
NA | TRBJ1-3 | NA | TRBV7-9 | TGTGCCAGCAGTATCCTGTTTGGGGACACATGGGGAAACACCATATATTTT | CASSILFGDTWGNTIYF
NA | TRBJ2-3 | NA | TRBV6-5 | TGTGCCAGCAGTTACCCGCAGGAAACCGGGACCGACCCCGATACGCAGTATTTT | CASSYPQETGTDPDTQYF
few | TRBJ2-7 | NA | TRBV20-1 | TGCAGTGCTAGAGATTTGAGGGACGCCTACGAGCAGTACTTC | CSARDLRDAYEQYF
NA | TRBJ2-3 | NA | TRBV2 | TGTGCCAGCAGTGAACCAGGGATGAGCACAGATACGCAGTATTTT | CASSEPGMSTDTQYF
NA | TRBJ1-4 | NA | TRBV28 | TGTGCCAGCAGTTCGCCCTCAGGGGCAACTAATGAAAAACTGTTTTTT | CASSSPSGATNEKLFF
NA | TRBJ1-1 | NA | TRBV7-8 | TGTGCCAGCAGTTTAGCAGGCGCTCTACTTACAGAGGCTTTCTTT | CASSLAGALLTEAFF
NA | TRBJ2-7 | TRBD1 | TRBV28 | TGTGCCAGCAGTTCCCCAGGGGGTCTTTCCCTGACCTACGAGCAGTACTTC | CASSSPGGLSLTYEQYF
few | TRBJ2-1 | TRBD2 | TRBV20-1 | TGCAGTGCTAGACCCGCCATAGCGGGAATAAAGAATGAGCAGTTCTTC | CSARPAIAGIKNEQFF
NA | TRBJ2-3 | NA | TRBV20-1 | TGCAGTGCCGTGACAGGCCCCAGCACAGATACGCAGTATTTT | CSAVTGPSTDTQYF
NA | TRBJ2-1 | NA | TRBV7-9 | TGTGCCAGCAGCGCCTCCTACAATGAGCAGTTCTTC | CASSASYNEQFF
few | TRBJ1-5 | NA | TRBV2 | TGTGCCAGCAGCGGCCAGCAGAATCAGCCCCAGCATTTT | CASSGQQNQPQHF
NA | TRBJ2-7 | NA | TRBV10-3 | TGTGCCATCAGTGAAAGAGGGACCAAGTACGAGCAGTACTTC | CAISERGTKYEQYF
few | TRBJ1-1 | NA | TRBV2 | TGTGCCAGCAGTGACAGGGAGGGCACTGAAGCTTTCTTT | CASSDREGTEAFF
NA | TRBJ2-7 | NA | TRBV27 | TGTGCCAGCAGTTCAGTACCTAACTCCTACGAGCAGTACTTC | CASSSVPNSYEQYF
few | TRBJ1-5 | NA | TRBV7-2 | TGTGCCAGCAGCTCCCGGACGGGGCAGGGTCAGCCCCAGCATTTT | CASSSRTGQGQPQHF
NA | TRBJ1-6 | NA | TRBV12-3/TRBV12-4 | TGTGCCAGCAGTTTCGAGCGATCACCCCTCCACTTT | CASSFERSPLHF
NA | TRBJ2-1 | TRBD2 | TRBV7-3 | TGTGCCAGCAGCTCCGGACTAGCGGGGTCTAATGAGCAGTTCTTC | CASSSGLAGSNEQFF
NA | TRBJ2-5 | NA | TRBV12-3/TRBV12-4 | TGTGCCAGCAGTTTATTCCAGGGAGACGAGACCCAGTACTTC | CASSLFQGDETQYF
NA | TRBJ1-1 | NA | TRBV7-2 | TGTGCCAGCAGAAGACAGAACACTGAAGCTTTCTTT | CASRRQNTEAFF
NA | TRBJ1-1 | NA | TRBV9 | TGTGCCAGCAGCGTAGGGTCCTCAGGAAAGGGCACTGAAGCTTTCTTT | CASSVGSSGKGTEAFF
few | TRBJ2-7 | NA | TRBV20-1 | TGCAGTGCCCAACCCTTACTCGGCAGCAGGTACGAGCAGTACTTC | CSAQPLLGSRYEQYF
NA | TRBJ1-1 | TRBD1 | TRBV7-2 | TGTGCCAGCAGCCCCGAAGGGACAGGGAGCACTGAAGCTTTCTTT | CASSPEGTGSTEAFF
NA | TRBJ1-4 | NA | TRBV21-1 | TGTGCCAGCAGCAAAGGGGTTAGGCGTAATGAAAAACTGTTTTTT | CASSKGVRRNEKLFF